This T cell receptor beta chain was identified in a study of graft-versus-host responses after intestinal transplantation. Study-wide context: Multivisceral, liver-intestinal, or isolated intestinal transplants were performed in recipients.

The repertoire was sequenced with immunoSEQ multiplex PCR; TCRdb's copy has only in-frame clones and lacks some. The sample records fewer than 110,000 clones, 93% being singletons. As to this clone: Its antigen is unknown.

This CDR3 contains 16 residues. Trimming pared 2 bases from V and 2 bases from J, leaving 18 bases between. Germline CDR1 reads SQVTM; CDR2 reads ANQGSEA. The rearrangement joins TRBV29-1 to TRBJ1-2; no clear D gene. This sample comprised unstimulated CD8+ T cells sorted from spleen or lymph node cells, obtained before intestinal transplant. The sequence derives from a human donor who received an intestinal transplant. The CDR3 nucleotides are TGCAGCGTTGAATCCTCTTGGGAGATTAAGAACTATGGCTACACCTTC. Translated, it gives CSVESSWEIKNYGYTF.